This entry concerns a single TCR beta chain. These data originate in a study of cytomegalovirus exposure and HLA in healthy donors. The PCR ran on 60 Vbeta and 13 Jbeta primers. Some clones are missing from TCRdb's copy, which holds only in-frame ones; the method was immunoSEQ multiplex PCR. This sample has 280,000 or so clones, with roughly 90% found just once. The CDR3 contains 15 residues. With 2 bases removed from V and 4 bases from J, the gap between germline ends came to 12 bases. The V gene's germline CDR1 is SEHNR and CDR2 FQNEAQ (reference sequence). This clonotype was sampled from a woman aged 18 to 35 in good health and CMV-seronegative. This chain uses TRBV7-9 with TRBJ1-5; D remains ambiguous. Material: PBMCs. The CDR3 spells CASSLTVGGNQPQHF. For the CDR3, the DNA is TGTGCCAGCAGCTTAACGGTGGGAGGGAATCAGCCCCAGCATTTT.